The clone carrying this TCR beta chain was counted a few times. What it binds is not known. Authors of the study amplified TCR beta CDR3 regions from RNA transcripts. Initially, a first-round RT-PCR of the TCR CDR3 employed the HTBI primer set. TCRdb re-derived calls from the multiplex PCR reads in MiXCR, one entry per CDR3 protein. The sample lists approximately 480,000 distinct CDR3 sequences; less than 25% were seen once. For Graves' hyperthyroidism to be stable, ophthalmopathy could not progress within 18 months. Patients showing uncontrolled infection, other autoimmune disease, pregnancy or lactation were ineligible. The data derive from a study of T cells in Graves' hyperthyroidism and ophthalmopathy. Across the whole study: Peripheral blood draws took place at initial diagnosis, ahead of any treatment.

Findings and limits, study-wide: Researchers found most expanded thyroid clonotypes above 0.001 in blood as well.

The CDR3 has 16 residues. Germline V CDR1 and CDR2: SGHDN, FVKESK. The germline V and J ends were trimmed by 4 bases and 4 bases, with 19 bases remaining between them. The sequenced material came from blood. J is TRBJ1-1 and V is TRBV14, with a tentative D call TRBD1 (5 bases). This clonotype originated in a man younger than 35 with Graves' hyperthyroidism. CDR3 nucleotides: TGTGCCAGCAGCCTCAGACCCGGGACGATGGCCACTGAAGCTTTCTTT. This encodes CASSLRPGTMATEAFF.